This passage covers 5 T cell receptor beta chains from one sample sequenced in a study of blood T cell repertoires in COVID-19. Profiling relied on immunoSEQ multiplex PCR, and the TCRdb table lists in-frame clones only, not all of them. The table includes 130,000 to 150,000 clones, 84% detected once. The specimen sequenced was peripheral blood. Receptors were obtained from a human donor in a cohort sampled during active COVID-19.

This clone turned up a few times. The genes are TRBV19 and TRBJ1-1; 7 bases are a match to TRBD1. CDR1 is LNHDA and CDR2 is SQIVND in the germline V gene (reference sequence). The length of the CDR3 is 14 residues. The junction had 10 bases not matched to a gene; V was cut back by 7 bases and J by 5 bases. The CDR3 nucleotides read TGTGCCAGTAATAAATGGACAGGTCCTACTGAAGCTTTCTTT. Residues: CASNKWTGPTEAFF.

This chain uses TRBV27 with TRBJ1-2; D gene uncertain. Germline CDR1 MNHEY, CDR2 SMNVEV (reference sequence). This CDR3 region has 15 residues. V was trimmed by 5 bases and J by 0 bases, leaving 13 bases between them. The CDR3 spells CASSPRAGTNYGYTF. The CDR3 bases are TGTGCCAGCAGTCCCCGCGCGGGGACTAACTATGGCTACACCTTC.

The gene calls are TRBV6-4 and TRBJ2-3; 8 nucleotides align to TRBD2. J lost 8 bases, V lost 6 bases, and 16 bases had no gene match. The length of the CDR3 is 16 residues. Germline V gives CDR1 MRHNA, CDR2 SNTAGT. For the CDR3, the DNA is TGTGCCAGCAGCGACGGGGGGGGGCCACCCGGGGGTACGCAGTATTTT. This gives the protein CASSDGGGPPGGTQYF.

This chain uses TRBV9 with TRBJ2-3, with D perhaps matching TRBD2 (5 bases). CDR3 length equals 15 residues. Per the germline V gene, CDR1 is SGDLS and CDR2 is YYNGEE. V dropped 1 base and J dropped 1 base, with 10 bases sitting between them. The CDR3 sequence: CASSVQGGGTDTQYF. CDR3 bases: TGTGCCAGCAGCGTACAAGGAGGAGGCACAGATACGCAGTATTTT.

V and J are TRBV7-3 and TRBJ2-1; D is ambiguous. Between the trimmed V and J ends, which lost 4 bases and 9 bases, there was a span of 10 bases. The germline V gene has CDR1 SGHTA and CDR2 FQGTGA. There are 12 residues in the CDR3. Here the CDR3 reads CASSYNGGEQFF. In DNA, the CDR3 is TGTGCCAGCAGCTACAACGGCGGTGAGCAGTTCTTC. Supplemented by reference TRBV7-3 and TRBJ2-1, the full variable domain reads GAGVSQTPSNKVTEKGKYVELRCDPISGHTALYWYRQSLGQGPEFLIYFQGTGAADDSGLPNDRFFAVRPEGSVSTLKIQRTERGDSAVYLCASSYNGGEQFFGPGTRLTVL.